The present entry profiles one T cell receptor (beta chain) with its context. Its antigen target is currently unknown. Base qualities were left out, and no much larger clone turns up one base away. The germline V gene provides CDR1 MGHRA and CDR2 YSYEKL. The CDR3 numbers 15 residues from cysteine through phenylalanine. Only CDR3 DNA is held: 45 bases, read in frame from base 1. V loses 4 bases of germline sequence and J loses 2 bases, and the interval between the two ends is 9 bases. These data originate in a study of blood T cell repertoires in COVID-19 (dated by TCRdb to about 2020). Describing the broader study: Samples covering the acute and convalescent phases of COVID-19 were provided by collaborators in the United States, Italy and Spain. A freely available public database, intended as a resource for researchers studying the immune response to SARS-CoV-2, is where the repertoires were released. Deeply sampled blood TCRbeta repertoires from subjects exposed to, actively infected with, or recovered from COVID-19 were included in the dataset. Samples came from the ongoing ImmuneRACE study (first 160 participants) plus 1,254 subjects from 6 global collaborators. The prospective study material was composed of cDNA or gDNA derived from T cells, B-cell-depleted T cells, or PBMCs. Sample metadata almost always included a de-identified subject ID, COVID-19 status, age in years and sex. Where available, HLA class I and class II types were taken from metadata supplied by the sample provider and were not determined by assay-based typing. The study at large found these results: Clinical and demographic metadata were provided uncurated, with the amount varying by source and participant.

TCRbeta CDR3 regions were amplified from genomic DNA using the immunoSEQ Assay, a bias-controlled multiplex PCR. The authors' pipeline ran thus. The number of nucleated cells in each sample was estimated from the amplification of reference gene primers within the assay. Sequence reads were collapsed and filtered to measure the absolute abundance of every unique TCRbeta CDR3 rearrangement. For each sample, productive Simpson clonality was calculated as the square root of Simpson's diversity index across productive rearrangements. TCRdb took this table from immuneACCESS and kept in-frame rearrangements with V and J called. Such tables lack part of the clones; where checked against another copy, unresolved V genes explain under half of the gap, and the rest is unexplained. That table gives V, J and clone size, and the DNA gave D and trimming. In all, the sample holds over 150,000 clones, and around four fifths of those were seen once. The top ten clonotypes cover around 7.7% of the sample.

In the prospective study, participants were about 18 to 95 years old, resided in 24 geographic areas of the United States, and were enrolled through a virtual design. In the prospective study, cohorts were assigned on the basis of participant-reported clinical history obtained from a screening survey and a study questionnaire. ImmuneRACE Cohort 3 recovered participants were defined by two consecutive negative NP/OP PCR tests, healthcare professional clearance, or symptom resolution. Each participant in the prospective study had whole blood, serum and a nasopharyngeal or oropharyngeal swab collected by mobile phlebotomists. Participants in the prospective study had the option to provide additional blood draws and questionnaires over a 2-month period. Before DNA extraction, prospective study blood samples were shipped either frozen or at room temperature.

The TCR sequence derives from a middle-aged man who had recovered from COVID-19. The sample was PBMCs or T cells enriched from blood (not recorded which). This receptor chain uses TRBV4-1 and TRBJ2-6; 5 matching bases give a weak D call of TRBD2. The nucleotide sequence reads TGCGCCAGCAGCCTGGGAGAAACTGGGGCCAACGTCCTGACTTTC. It codes for CASSLGETGANVLTF.